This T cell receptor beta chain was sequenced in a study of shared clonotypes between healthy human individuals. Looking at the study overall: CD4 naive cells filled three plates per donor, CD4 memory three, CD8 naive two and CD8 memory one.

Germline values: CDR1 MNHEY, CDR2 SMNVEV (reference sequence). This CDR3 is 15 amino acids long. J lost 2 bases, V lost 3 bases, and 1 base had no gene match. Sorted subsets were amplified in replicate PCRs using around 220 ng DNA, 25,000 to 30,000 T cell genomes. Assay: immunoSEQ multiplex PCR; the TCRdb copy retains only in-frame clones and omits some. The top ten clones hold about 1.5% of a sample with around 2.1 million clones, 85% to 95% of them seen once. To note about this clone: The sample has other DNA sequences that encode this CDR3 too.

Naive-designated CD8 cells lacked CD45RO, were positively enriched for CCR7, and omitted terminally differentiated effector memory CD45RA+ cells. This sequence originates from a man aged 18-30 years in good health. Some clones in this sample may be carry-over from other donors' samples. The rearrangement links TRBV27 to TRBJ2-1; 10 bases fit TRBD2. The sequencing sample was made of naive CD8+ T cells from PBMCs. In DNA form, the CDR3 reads TGTGCCAGCAGTTTCGGACTAGCGGCCTACAATGAGCAGTTCTTC. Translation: CASSFGLAAYNEQFF.